This paragraph covers one T cell receptor (beta chain) sequence. V lost 2 bases and J lost 10, with 17 bases in between. The CDR3 is made up of 14 amino acids. Germline CDR1 GTSNPN, CDR2 SVGIG (reference sequence). Sequenced by immunoSEQ multiplex PCR; TCRdb stores in-frame clones only, minus some. Of approximately 5,000 clones in the sample, roughly 80% were seen once. The sample comes from a study of neoadjuvant nivolumab and ipilimumab in lung cancer. The specimen comprised normal lung tissue adjacent to the tumor, sampled after neoadjuvant nivolumab, alone or with ipilimumab, at or shortly before surgery. The genes are TRBV30 and TRBJ1-4; tentatively, D is TRBD1 (5 bases). This receptor was identified in an adult with non-small cell lung cancer. Some clones in this sample may be carry-over from other donors' samples. DNA of the CDR3: TGTGCCTGGAGTCCCGGGACCCCGGGGGGAAAACTGTTTTTT. It translates to CAWSPGTPGGKLFF.